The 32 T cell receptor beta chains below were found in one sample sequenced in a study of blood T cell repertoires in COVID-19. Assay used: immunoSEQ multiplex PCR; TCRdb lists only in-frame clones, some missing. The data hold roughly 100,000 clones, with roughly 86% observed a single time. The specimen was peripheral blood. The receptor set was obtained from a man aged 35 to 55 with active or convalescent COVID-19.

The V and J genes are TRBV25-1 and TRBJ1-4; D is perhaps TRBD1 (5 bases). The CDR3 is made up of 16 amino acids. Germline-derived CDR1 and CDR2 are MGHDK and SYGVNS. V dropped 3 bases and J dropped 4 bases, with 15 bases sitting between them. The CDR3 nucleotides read TGTGCCAGCAGTGATTATACAGGCGCCTTTAATGAAAAACTGTTTTTT. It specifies CASSDYTGAFNEKLFF.

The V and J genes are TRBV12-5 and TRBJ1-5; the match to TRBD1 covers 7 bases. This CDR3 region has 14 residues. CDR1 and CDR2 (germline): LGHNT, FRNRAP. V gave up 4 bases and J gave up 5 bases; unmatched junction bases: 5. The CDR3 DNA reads TGTGCTAGTGGTTCCGGGGACAGCGATCAGCCCCAGCATTTT. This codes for CASGSGDSDQPQHF.

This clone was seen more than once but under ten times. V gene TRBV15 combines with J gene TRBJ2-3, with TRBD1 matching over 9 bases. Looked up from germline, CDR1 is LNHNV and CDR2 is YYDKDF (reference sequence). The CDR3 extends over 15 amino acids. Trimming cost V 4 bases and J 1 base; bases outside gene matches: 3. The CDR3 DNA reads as TGTGCCACCAGCATGGGACAGGGAGGCACAGATACGCAGTATTTT. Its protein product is CATSMGQGGTDTQYF.

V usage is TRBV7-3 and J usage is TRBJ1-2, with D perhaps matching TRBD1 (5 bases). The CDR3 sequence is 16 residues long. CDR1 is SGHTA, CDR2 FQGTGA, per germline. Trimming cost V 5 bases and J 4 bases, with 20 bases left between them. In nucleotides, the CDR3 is TGTGCCAGCAGCCTGGATGGGAACGGGGGAGCCTATGGCTACACCTTC. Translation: CASSLDGNGGAYGYTF.

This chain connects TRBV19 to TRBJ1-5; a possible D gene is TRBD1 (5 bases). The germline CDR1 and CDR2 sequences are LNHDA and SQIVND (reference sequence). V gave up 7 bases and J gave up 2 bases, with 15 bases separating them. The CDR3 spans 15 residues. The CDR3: CASTLGGGGNQPQHF. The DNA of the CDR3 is TGTGCCAGTACCCTCGGGGGTGGGGGCAATCAGCCCCAGCATTTT.

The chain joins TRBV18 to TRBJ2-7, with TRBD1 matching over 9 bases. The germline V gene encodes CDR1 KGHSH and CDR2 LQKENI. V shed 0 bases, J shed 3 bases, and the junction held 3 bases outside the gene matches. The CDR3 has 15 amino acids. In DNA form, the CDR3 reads TGTGCCAGCTCACCACCTGGGACAGGGAACTACGAGCAGTACTTC. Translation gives CASSPPGTGNYEQYF.

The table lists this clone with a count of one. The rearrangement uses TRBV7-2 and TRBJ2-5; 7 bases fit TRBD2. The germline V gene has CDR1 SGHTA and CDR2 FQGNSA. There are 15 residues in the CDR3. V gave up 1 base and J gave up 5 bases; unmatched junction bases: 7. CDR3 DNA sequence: TGTGCCAGCAGCTTAGGAGGCGGGGGAAGGGAGACCCAGTACTTC. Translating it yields CASSLGGGGRETQYF.

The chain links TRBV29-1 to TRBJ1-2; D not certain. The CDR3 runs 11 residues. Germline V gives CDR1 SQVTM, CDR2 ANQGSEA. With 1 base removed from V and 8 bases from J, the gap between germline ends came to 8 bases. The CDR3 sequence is CSVEGPQGYTF. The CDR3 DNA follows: TGCAGCGTTGAAGGGCCTCAGGGCTACACCTTC.

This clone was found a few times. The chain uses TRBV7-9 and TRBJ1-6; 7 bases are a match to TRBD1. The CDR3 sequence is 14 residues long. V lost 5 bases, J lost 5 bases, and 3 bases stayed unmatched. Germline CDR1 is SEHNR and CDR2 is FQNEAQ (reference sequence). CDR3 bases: TGTGCCAGCAGCCGGGACAGCAATAATTCACCCCTCCACTTT. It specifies CASSRDSNNSPLHF.

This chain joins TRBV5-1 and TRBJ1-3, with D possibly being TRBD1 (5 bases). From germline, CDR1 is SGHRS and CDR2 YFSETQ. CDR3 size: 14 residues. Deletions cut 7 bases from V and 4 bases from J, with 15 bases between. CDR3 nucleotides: TGCGCCAGCGGAGCGGGGCCATCCGGAAACACCATATATTTT. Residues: CASGAGPSGNTIYF.

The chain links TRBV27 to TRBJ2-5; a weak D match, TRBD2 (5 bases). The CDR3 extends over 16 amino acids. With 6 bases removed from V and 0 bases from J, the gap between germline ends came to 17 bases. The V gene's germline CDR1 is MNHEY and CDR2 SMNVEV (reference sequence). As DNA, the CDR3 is TGTGCCAGCAGCCCCCGGAGGACCCGGTACCAAGAGACCCAGTACTTC. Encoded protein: CASSPRRTRYQETQYF.

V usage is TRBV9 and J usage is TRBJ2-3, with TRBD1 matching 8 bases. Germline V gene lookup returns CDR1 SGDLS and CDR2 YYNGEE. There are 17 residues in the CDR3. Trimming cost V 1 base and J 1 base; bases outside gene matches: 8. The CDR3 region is CASSVMGQVTGTDTQYF. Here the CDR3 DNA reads TGTGCCAGCAGCGTAATGGGACAGGTGACTGGCACAGATACGCAGTATTTT.

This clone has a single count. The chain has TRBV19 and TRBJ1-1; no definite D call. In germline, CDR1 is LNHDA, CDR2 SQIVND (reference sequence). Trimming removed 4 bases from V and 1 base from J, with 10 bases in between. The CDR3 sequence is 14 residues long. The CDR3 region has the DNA TGTGCCAGTAGTAAAGGGCGGGGGAACACTGAAGCTTTCTTT. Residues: CASSKGRGNTEAFF.

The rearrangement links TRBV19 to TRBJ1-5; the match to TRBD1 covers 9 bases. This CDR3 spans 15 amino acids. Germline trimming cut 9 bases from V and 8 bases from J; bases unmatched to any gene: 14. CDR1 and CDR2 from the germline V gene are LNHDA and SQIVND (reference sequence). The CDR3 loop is CASRTQGAPGEPQHF. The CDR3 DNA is TGTGCCAGCAGGACACAGGGGGCGCCCGGGGAGCCCCAGCATTTT.

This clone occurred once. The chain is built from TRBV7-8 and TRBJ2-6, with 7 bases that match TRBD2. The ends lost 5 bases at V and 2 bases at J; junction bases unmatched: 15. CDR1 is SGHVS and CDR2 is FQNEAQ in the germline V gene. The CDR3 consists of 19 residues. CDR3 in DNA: TGTGCCAGCAGCCTACGCCGGGAGGAGGGTCCCACTGGGGCCAACGTCCTGACTTTC. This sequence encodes CASSLRREEGPTGANVLTF.

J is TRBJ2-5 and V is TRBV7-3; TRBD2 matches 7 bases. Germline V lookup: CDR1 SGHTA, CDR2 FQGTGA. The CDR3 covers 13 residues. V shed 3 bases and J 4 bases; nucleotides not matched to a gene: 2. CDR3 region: CASSFSSGETQYF. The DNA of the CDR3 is TGTGCCAGCAGCTTTTCTAGCGGAGAGACCCAGTACTTC.

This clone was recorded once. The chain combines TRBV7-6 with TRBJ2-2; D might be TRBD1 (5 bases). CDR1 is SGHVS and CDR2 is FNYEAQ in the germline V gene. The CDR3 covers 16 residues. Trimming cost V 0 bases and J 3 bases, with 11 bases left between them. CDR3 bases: TGTGCCAGCAGCTTAGCCCGACAGTCATACACCGGGGAGCTGTTTTTT. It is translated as CASSLARQSYTGELFF. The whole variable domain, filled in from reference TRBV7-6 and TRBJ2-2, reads GAGVSQSPRYKVTKRGQDVALRCDPISGHVSLYWYRQALGQGPEFLTYFNYEAQQDKSGLPNDRFSAERPEGSISTLTIQRTEQRDSAMYRCASSLARQSYTGELFFGEGSRLTVL.

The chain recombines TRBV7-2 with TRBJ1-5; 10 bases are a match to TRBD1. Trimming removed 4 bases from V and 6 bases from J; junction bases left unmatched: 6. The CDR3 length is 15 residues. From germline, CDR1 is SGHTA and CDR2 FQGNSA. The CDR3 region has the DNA TGTGCCAGCAGCTCCAGGACAGGGGGTCGTCAGCCCCAGCATTTT. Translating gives CASSSRTGGRQPQHF.

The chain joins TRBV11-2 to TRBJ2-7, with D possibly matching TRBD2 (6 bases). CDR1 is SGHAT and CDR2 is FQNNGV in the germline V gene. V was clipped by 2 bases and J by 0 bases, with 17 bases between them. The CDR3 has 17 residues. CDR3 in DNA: TGTGCCAGCAGCTTAATTGGAGGGCCGGGAGCCTCCTACGAGCAGTACTTC. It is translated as CASSLIGGPGASYEQYF.

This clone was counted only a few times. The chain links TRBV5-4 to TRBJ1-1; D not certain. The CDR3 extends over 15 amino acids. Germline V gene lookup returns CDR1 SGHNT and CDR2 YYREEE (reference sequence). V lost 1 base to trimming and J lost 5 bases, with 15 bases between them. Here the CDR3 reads CASSLPPGLKTEAFF. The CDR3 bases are TGTGCCAGCAGCTTGCCCCCCGGACTTAAGACTGAAGCTTTCTTT.

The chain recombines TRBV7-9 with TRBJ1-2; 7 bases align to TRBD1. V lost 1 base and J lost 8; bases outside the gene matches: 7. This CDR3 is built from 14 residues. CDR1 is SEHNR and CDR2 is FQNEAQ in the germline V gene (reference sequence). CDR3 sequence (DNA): TGTGCCAGCAGCTTAGAAGGGGGCGGTGGAGGCTACACCTTC. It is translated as CASSLEGGGGGYTF.

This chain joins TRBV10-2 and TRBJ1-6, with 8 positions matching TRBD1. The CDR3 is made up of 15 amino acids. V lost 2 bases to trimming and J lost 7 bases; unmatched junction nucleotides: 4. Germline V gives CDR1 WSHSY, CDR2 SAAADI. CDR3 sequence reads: CASSEQQGANSPLHF. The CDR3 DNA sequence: TGCGCCAGCAGTGAGCAGCAGGGGGCGAATTCACCCCTCCACTTT.

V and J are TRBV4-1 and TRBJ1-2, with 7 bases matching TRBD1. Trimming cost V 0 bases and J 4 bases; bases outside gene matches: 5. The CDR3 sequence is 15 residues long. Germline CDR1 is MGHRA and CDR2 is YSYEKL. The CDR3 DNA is TGCGCCAGCAGCCAAGAAGTCGGGACAGCCTATGGCTACACCTTC. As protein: CASSQEVGTAYGYTF.

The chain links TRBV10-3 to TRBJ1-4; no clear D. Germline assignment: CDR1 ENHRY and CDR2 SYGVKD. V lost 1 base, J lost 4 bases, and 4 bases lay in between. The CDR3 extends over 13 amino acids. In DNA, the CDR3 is TGTGCCATCAGTGAGTACAGTAATGAAAAACTGTTTTTT. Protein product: CAISEYSNEKLFF.

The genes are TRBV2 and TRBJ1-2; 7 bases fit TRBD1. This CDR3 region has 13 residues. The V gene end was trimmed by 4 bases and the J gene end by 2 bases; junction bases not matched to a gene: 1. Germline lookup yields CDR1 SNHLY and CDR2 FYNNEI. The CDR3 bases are TGTGCCAGCAGTGTACAGGGGAACTATGGCTACACCTTC. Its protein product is CASSVQGNYGYTF.

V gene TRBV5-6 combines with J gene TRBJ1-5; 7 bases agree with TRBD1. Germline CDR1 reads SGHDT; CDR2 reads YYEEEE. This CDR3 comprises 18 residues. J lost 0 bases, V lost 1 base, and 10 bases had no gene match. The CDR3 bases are TGTGCCAGCAGCTTGAGGAAAACAGGGGCCATTAGCAATCAGCCCCAGCATTTT. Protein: CASSLRKTGAISNQPQHF.

CDR3 amino acids: CASSLDRLYGYTF. DNA for the CDR3: TGTGCCAGTAGCCTCGACAGGCTCTATGGCTACACCTTC. The genes are TRBV19 and TRBJ1-2; TRBD1 might be the D (6 bases). Trimming took off 6 bases at V and 4 bases at J, with 12 bases between the two ends. From germline, CDR1 is LNHDA and CDR2 SQIVND (reference sequence). This CDR3 comprises 13 residues. Based on the CDR3 plus reference TRBV19 and TRBJ1-2, the full variable domain is DGGITQSPKYLFRKEGQNVTLSCEQNLNHDAMYWYRQDPGQGLRLIYYSQIVNDFQKGDIAEGYSVSREKKESFPLTVTSAQKNPTAFYLCASSLDRLYGYTFGSGTRLTVV.

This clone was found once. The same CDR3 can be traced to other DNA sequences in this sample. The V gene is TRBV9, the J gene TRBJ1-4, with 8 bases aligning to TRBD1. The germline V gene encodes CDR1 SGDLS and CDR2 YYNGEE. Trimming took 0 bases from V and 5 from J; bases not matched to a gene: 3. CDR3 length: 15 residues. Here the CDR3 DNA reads TGTGCCAGCAGCGTAGGCCGACAGGGGAATGAAAAACTGTTTTTT. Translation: CASSVGRQGNEKLFF.

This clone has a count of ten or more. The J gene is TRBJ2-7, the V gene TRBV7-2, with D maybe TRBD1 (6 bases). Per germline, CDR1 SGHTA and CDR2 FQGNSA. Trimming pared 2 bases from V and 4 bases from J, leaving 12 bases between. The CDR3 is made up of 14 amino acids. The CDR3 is CASSLLGQSYEQYF. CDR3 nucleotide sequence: TGTGCCAGCAGCTTACTAGGACAGAGTTACGAGCAGTACTTC.

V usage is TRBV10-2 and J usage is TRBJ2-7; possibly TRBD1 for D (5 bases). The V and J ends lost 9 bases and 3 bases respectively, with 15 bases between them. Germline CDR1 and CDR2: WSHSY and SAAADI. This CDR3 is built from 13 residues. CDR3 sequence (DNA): TGCGCCAGGGGTAGGGGTCTCAGCTACGAGCAGTACTTC. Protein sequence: CARGRGLSYEQYF.

The CDR3 reads CASRSRDRRFNTEAFF. In DNA, the CDR3 is TGTGCCAGCAGGAGCCGGGACAGAAGATTTAACACTGAAGCTTTCTTT. J is TRBJ1-1 and V is TRBV27, with 7 nucleotides matching TRBD1. After removal of 6 bases from V and 2 bases from J, the junction contained 12 bases not matched to a gene. This CDR3 contains 16 residues. CDR1 and CDR2 (germline): MNHEY, SMNVEV (reference sequence).

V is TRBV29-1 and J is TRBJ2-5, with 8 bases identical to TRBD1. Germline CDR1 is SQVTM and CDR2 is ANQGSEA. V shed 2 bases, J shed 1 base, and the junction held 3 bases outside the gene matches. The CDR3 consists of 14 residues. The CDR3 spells CSVEPTGVQETQYF. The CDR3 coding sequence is TGCAGCGTTGAACCGACAGGGGTCCAAGAGACCCAGTACTTC.